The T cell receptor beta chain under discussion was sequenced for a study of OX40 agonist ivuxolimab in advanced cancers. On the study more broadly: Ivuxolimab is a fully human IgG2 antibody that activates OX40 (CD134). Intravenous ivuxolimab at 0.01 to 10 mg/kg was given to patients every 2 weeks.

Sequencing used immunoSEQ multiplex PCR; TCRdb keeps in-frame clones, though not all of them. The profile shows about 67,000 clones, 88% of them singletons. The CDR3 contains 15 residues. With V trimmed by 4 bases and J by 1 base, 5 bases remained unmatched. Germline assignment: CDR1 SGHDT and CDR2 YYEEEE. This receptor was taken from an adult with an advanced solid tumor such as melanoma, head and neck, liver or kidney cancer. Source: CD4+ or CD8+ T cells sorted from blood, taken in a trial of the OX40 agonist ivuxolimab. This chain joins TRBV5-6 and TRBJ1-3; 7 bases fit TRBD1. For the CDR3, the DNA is TGTGCCAGCAGCCCGGACAGGAGGTCTGGAAACACCATATATTTT. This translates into CASSPDRRSGNTIYF.